The entry below gives a single T cell receptor beta chain sequence along with its context. Its target antigen remains unknown. Base qualities are not recorded, but no much larger clone differs from it by a single base. Regulatory T cells were sorted as CD4+CD25hiCD127low/negative cells. The healthy donors who provided the control samples were not related to the patients. Sorting of Tconv and Treg cells intended for TCRbeta sequencing was performed on a FACSAria flow cytometer. The sorted cells went into 5-ml round-bottom polystyrene tubes, and the dry cell pellets were then frozen at -80 degrees C until sequencing. This sample is part of a study of B cell selection in AIRE deficiency (dated by TCRdb to about 2019). With regard to the full study: A comparison of TCRbeta repertoires of sorted blood CD4+ conventional T cells and regulatory T cells was made between AIRE-deficient patients and healthy controls. The TCR-sequenced cohort comprised roughly 5 AIRE-deficient APECED patients and roughly 5 healthy control donors.

The investigation overall reported the following: Only TCRbeta chains were sequenced, and roughly 40% of the Treg sequences shared among healthy donors were also detected in healthy Tconv cells, possibly owing to differing TCRalpha chains. Shared Treg sequences had shorter CDR3s, which reflects a bias toward rearrangements containing few non-templated nucleotide insertions. About 33% of the Treg TCRbeta sequences shared among healthy donors were detected in patient Tconv cells, suggesting that Treg-biased clones are diverted into the Tconv compartment. Among several thousand shared Treg TCRbeta sequences, 31.6% were shared exclusively by healthy donors and around 8.7% exclusively by patients, which suggests that Treg selection is less efficient in the absence of AIRE. TCRBV gene usage, CDR3 length and TCR diversity in Tconv and Treg cells from AIRE-deficient patients were found to be similar to those in cells from healthy donors.

For CDR1 and CDR2, the germline V gene lists MNHNS and SASEGT. The CDR3 has 16 amino acids, counting the end cysteine and phenylalanine. This entry keeps only the CDR3 DNA: 48 bases, framed from base 1. V is trimmed back by 0 bases and J by 3 bases, and the junction contains 6 bases that no gene match accounts for. The immunoSEQ platform was used to sequence the TCRbeta chains. The original methods were these. When Treg repertoires were pooled, patients gave 5.6x10^4 or so distinct TCRbeta sequences, while healthy donors gave some 9.3x10^4. Public Treg TCRbeta sequences were defined as those shared by two or more individuals and were then searched for in Tconv repertoires. Differences between groups were assessed using Mann-Whitney U tests with Bonferroni-Dunn correction in GraphPad Prism 7.03. Drawn from immuneACCESS, this table holds only the in-frame rearrangements with V and J called that TCRdb kept. Clones are partly lost; checked studies trace under half to an unresolved V gene and leave the rest unexplained. V and J calls and clone size are copied from that table; D and trimming were computed from the DNA. This sample is represented by approximately 18,000 clones; 93% of them were singletons. The top ten constitute roughly 1% of the sample.

The clonotype was recovered from a human donor in good health. Sequencing was carried out using CD4+CD25+ Tregs sorted from PBMCs. Rearrangement joined TRBV6-1 to TRBJ1-2; 8 bases in the junction line up with TRBD1. DNA sequence: TGTGCCAGCAGTGAAGCGGACAGGGCTTTATACTATGGCTACACCTTC. This sequence encodes CASSEADRALYYGYTF.